A single sample is the source of the 7 T cell receptor beta chains below, sequenced in a study of blood T cell repertoires in COVID-19. Generated by immunoSEQ multiplex PCR, the TCRdb table keeps only in-frame clones and is missing some. The repertoire consists of more than 70,000 clones, with 75% to 85% occurring once and the leading ten covering 9% to 12%. Material for sequencing was peripheral blood. The receptors were gathered from a woman aged 70 to 79 with acute or convalescent COVID-19.

The chain uses TRBV20-1 and TRBJ2-5, with unresolved D. CDR1 DFQATT and CDR2 SNEGSKA come from the germline V gene (reference sequence). V lost 3 bases and J lost 5, with 4 bases in between. This CDR3 has 10 residues. CDR3 sequence (DNA): TGCAGTGCTAGCCATGAGACCCAGTACTTC. Its translation is CSASHETQYF.

This chain links TRBV28 with TRBJ2-1; D call uncertain. Germline CDR1 is MDHEN and CDR2 is SYDVKM. V shed 5 bases and J shed 0 bases, with 14 bases lying between them. The CDR3 is made up of 16 amino acids. The CDR3 coding sequence is TGTGCCAGCAGTCCGACAAAAGGAAGCTCCTACAATGAGCAGTTCTTC. Protein: CASSPTKGSSYNEQFF.

The chain employs TRBV6-5 and TRBJ1-3; 9 bases are a match to TRBD1. J lost 2 bases, V lost 7 bases, and 3 bases had no gene match. The CDR3 length is 14 residues. The germline CDR1 and CDR2 sequences are MNHEY and SVGAGI. CDR3 nucleotides: TGTGCCAGCAAACAGGGGGCCACTGGAAACACCATATATTTT. Translating it yields CASKQGATGNTIYF.

The sample holds a few counts of this clone. The rearrangement joins TRBV30 to TRBJ1-2, with unresolved D. CDR1 is GTSNPN and CDR2 is SVGIG in the germline V gene (reference sequence). The CDR3 contains 14 residues. V shed 0 bases and J shed 1 base, with 9 bases lying between them. The DNA of the CDR3 is TGTGCCTGGAGTGTATTACCAGATAACTATGGCTACACCTTC. Amino acids: CAWSVLPDNYGYTF. The complete variable domain, with remaining parts taken from reference TRBV30 and TRBJ1-2, reads SQTIHQWPATLVQPVGSPLSLECTVEGTSNPNLYWYRQAAGRGLQLLFYSVGIGQISSEVPQNLSASRPQDRQFILSSKKLLLSDSGFYLCAWSVLPDNYGYTFGSGTRLTVV.

J is TRBJ1-1 and V is TRBV29-1; possible D gene TRBD1, 6 bases. The germline V and J ends were trimmed by 3 bases and 2 bases, with 13 bases remaining between them. Germline CDR1 reads SQVTM; CDR2 reads ANQGSEA. The CDR3 sequence is 14 residues long. Written as DNA, the CDR3 is TGCAGCGTTGAGAGGGGCAGGGGAAACACTGAAGCTTTCTTT. Protein: CSVERGRGNTEAFF.

This chain connects TRBV7-9 to TRBJ2-2; D possibly corresponds to TRBD1 (5 bases). CDR1 and CDR2 from the germline V gene are SEHNR and FQNEAQ (reference sequence). V gave up 5 bases and J gave up 5 bases, with 15 bases separating them. The CDR3 sequence is 15 residues long. The chain's CDR3 is CASSLGPSRTGELFF. The CDR3 DNA reads TGTGCCAGCAGCCTGGGGCCATCGCGGACCGGGGAGCTGTTTTTT.

This chain uses TRBV6-2 or TRBV6-3 with TRBJ2-2; D may be TRBD2 (6 bases). The V gene lost 6 bases and the J gene lost 6 bases, with 20 bases spanning the gap. CDR3 length: 16 amino acids. Germline values: CDR1 MNHEY, CDR2 SVGEGT. Written as DNA, the CDR3 is TGTGCCAGCAGCACCGGGCGGCATTGGGAGGCCGGGGAGCTGTTTTTT. Translating it yields CASSTGRHWEAGELFF.